Listed below are T cell receptor beta chains from one sample, sequenced in a study of blood T cell repertoires in COVID-19. The data were produced by immunoSEQ multiplex PCR, yet TCRdb's version contains in-frame clones alone and is incomplete. Counted here are 150,000 to 200,000 clones, roughly 80% occurring once; the ten biggest clones make up around 8%. Sequenced: peripheral blood. These receptors all stem from a woman in her seventies with COVID-19, enrolled during active disease. The CDR3 runs from the conserved cysteine through the conserved F or W. D genes are given only for firm matches. Clone size appears in some rows only: once, few, many, or a class for an expanded clone.

J gene,D gene,V gene,clone size,CDR3 protein,CDR3 DNA
TRBJ2-1,TRBD2,TRBV9,once,CASSSGSGSAYNEQFF,TGTGCCAGCAGCTCGGGAAGCGGGAGTGCCTACAATGAGCAGTTCTTC
TRBJ2-2,TRBD2,TRBV3-1/TRBV3-2,-,CASTLAGGPTGELFF,TGTGCCAGCACCCTAGCGGGAGGGCCCACCGGGGAGCTGTTTTTT
TRBJ2-5,-,TRBV5-1,-,CASSLRGKETQYF,TGCGCCAGCAGCTTGAGGGGGAAAGAGACCCAGTACTTC
TRBJ2-2,-,TRBV27,-,CASSPGMGPQNTGELFF,TGTGCCAGCAGTCCGGGGATGGGTCCCCAGAACACCGGGGAGCTGTTTTTT
TRBJ1-3,-,TRBV30,-,CAWSTGGGGNTIYF,TGTGCCTGGAGTACTGGGGGAGGAGGAAACACCATATATTTT
TRBJ2-1,TRBD2,TRBV13,-,CASKEIAGGSSYNEQFF,TGTGCCAGCAAAGAGATAGCGGGAGGGAGCTCCTACAATGAGCAGTTCTTC
TRBJ2-7,TRBD1,TRBV16,-,CASSHPGQSYEQYF,TGTGCCAGCAGCCACCCGGGACAGTCATACGAGCAGTACTTC
TRBJ2-2,-,TRBV11-3,-,CASSSNTGELFF,TGTGCCAGCAGCTCAAACACCGGGGAGCTGTTTTTT
TRBJ2-7,-,TRBV5-6,-,CASSRGGRTTYEQYF,TGTGCCAGCAGCAGGGGAGGACGAACAACCTACGAGCAGTACTTC
TRBJ2-1,TRBD2,TRBV5-1,-,CASSLEGLASNEQFF,TGCGCCAGCAGCTTGGAGGGACTAGCAAGTAATGAGCAGTTCTTC
TRBJ2-5,TRBD2,TRBV7-2,-,CASSLAGTSSQETQYF,TGTGCCAGCAGCTTAGCCGGGACTAGCAGCCAAGAGACCCAGTACTTC
TRBJ2-4,TRBD2,TRBV5-4,-,CASSSPSSGRAKNIQYF,TGTGCCAGCAGCTCCCCCTCTAGCGGGAGGGCCAAAAACATTCAGTACTTC
TRBJ2-1,-,TRBV11-3,once,CASSSGLYNEQFF,TGTGCCAGCAGCTCCGGACTGTACAATGAGCAGTTCTTC
TRBJ2-2,-,TRBV6-5,-,CASSYGGNRATGELFF,TGTGCCAGCAGTTACGGCGGAAACAGGGCAACCGGGGAGCTGTTTTTT
TRBJ2-5,-,TRBV11-2,-,CASSSGLRETQYF,TGTGCCAGCAGCTCTGGTCTTCGGGAGACCCAGTACTTC
TRBJ1-2,-,TRBV5-1,-,CASSLEMLGQGDIYGYTF,TGCGCCAGCAGCTTAGAGATGCTGGGGCAAGGGGATATCTATGGCTACACCTTC
TRBJ1-1,-,TRBV5-1,-,CASSLGLTNTEAFF,TGCGCCAGCAGCTTGGGACTGACGAACACTGAAGCTTTCTTT
TRBJ1-2,-,TRBV5-6,-,CASSSRANYGYTF,TGTGCCAGCAGCTCGCGGGCGAACTATGGCTACACCTTC
TRBJ2-3,TRBD2,TRBV5-1,-,CASSTLAGADTQYF,TGCGCCAGCAGCACACTAGCGGGGGCAGATACGCAGTATTTT
TRBJ2-1,-,TRBV6-5,few,CASGSSGGEEQFF,TGTGCCAGCGGGTCCTCCGGGGGAGAGGAGCAGTTCTTC
TRBJ1-1,TRBD1,TRBV29-1,-,CSVDNRGTEAFF,TGCAGCGTTGATAACAGGGGAACTGAAGCTTTCTTT
TRBJ1-4,TRBD1,TRBV28,-,CASRLGTGTGKLFF,TGTGCCAGCAGGCTTGGGACAGGGACTGGAAAACTGTTTTTT
TRBJ1-1,-,TRBV12-3/TRBV12-4,once,CASGDRLNTEAFF,TGTGCCAGCGGCGACAGGCTAAACACTGAAGCTTTCTTT
TRBJ2-3,-,TRBV5-6,-,CASSLFRYSTDTQYF,TGTGCCAGCAGCTTATTCAGATATAGCACAGATACGCAGTATTTT
TRBJ2-3,TRBD2,TRBV6-2/TRBV6-3,-,CASSHSSGRASDTQYF,TGTGCCAGCAGCCACTCCTCCGGGAGGGCCAGCGATACGCAGTATTTT
TRBJ2-3,-,TRBV21-1,-,CASSSPGIFTDTQYF,TGTGCCAGCAGCAGCCCGGGGATTTTCACAGATACGCAGTATTTT
TRBJ2-5,TRBD2,TRBV6-5,-,CASTQSGGRETQYF,TGTGCCAGCACCCAAAGCGGGGGGAGAGAGACCCAGTACTTC
TRBJ2-1,TRBD1,TRBV19,-,CASSLQGAYNEQFF,TGTGCCAGTAGCCTCCAGGGGGCATACAATGAGCAGTTCTTC
TRBJ2-7,TRBD1,TRBV5-1,-,CASSRSGLTGTGGYEQYF,TGCGCCAGCAGCAGGAGCGGACTAACCGGGACAGGAGGGTACGAGCAGTACTTC
TRBJ1-2,-,TRBV3-1/TRBV3-2,once,CASSSGGGYGYTF,TGTGCCAGCAGCTCGGGGGGGGGCTATGGCTACACCTTC
TRBJ2-4,TRBD2,TRBV2,-,CASSDGGRAVNIQYF,TGTGCCAGCAGTGACGGCGGGAGGGCCGTCAACATTCAGTACTTC
TRBJ2-7,-,TRBV24-1,-,CARTYEQYF,TGTGCCCGGACTTACGAGCAGTACTTC
TRBJ2-2,-,TRBV29-1,-,CSGGELGNTGELFF,TGCAGCGGGGGGGAGCTCGGGAACACCGGGGAGCTGTTTTTT
TRBJ2-3,TRBD2,TRBV5-6,few,CASSLVRDYTDTQYF,TGTGCCAGCAGCTTAGTACGGGACTACACAGATACGCAGTATTTT
TRBJ1-1,-,TRBV3-1/TRBV3-2,once,CASSALRGTEAFF,TGTGCCAGCAGCGCTTTGAGGGGGACTGAAGCTTTCTTT
TRBJ1-1,-,TRBV5-1,-,CASSLQGRGNTEAFF,TGCGCCAGCAGCTTACAGGGTAGAGGGAACACTGAAGCTTTCTTT
TRBJ2-6,-,TRBV30,-,CAWSVRGLLNSGANVLTF,TGTGCCTGGAGTGTAAGGGGTTTACTAAACTCTGGGGCCAACGTCCTGACTTTC
TRBJ2-1,TRBD2,TRBV9,-,CASSVLGGSYNEQFF,TGTGCCAGCAGCGTATTGGGGGGGTCCTACAATGAGCAGTTCTTC
TRBJ2-1,-,TRBV15,-,CATSRDRLLADYNEQFF,TGTGCCACCAGCAGAGATCGGCTGCTAGCAGATTACAATGAGCAGTTCTTC
TRBJ2-1,-,TRBV2,-,CASRASETRGFF,TGTGCCAGCAGGGCTAGCGAAACGAGAGGGTTCTTC
TRBJ1-1,-,TRBV19,few,CASRGAIYTEAFF,TGTGCCAGTAGAGGGGCCATATACACTGAAGCTTTCTTT
TRBJ1-5,-,TRBV18,-,CASSPLGYRGRGPHQPQHF,TGTGCCAGCTCACCACTGGGCTATCGGGGCAGGGGCCCTCATCAGCCCCAGCATTTT
TRBJ2-7,-,TRBV2,-,CASSDSPSYEQYF,TGTGCCAGCAGTGACAGCCCTAGCTACGAGCAGTACTTC
TRBJ1-3,-,TRBV12-2,few,CASRHRGPSWVCAGNTIYF,TGTGCAAGTCGCCATAGAGGCCCTTCCTGGGTATGTGCTGGAAACACCATATATTTT
TRBJ1-2,TRBD1,TRBV19,-,CASSQDRGHYGYTF,TGTGCCAGCTCCCAGGACAGGGGACACTATGGCTACACCTTC
TRBJ2-5,-,TRBV5-1,-,CASSLSGEETQYF,TGCGCCAGCAGCTTGTCCGGGGAGGAGACCCAGTACTTC
TRBJ2-2,-,TRBV5-1,once,CASSFQGNTGELFF,TGCGCCAGCAGCTTTCAGGGGAACACCGGGGAGCTGTTTTTT
TRBJ2-1,TRBD2,TRBV27,-,CASRLAGNNEQFF,TGTGCCAGCCGACTAGCGGGGAACAATGAGCAGTTCTTC
TRBJ2-1,-,TRBV12-5,-,CASGLQGGEQFF,TGTGCTAGTGGTCTACAGGGCGGTGAGCAGTTCTTC
TRBJ2-1,TRBD2,TRBV5-1,-,CASSGGGGSYNEQFF,TGCGCCAGCAGCGGCGGGGGAGGCTCCTACAATGAGCAGTTCTTC
TRBJ2-3,-,TRBV20-1,-,CSASRGGVSTDTQYF,TGCAGTGCTAGTCGTGGTGGAGTAAGCACAGATACGCAGTATTTT
TRBJ2-1,TRBD2,TRBV7-6,few,CASSWEGSAARDYNEQFF,TGTGCCAGCAGCTGGGAGGGTAGCGCCGCCCGTGACTACAATGAGCAGTTCTTC
TRBJ2-7,-,TRBV5-4,-,CASSPVNGRSYEQYF,TGTGCCAGCAGCCCGGTGAACGGGAGATCCTACGAGCAGTACTTC
TRBJ2-5,-,TRBV27,-,CASSLSRGQETQYF,TGTGCCAGCAGTTTATCGCGCGGCCAAGAGACCCAGTACTTC
TRBJ1-4,-,TRBV12-3/TRBV12-4,-,CASMTEGGKLFF,TGTGCCAGCATGACGGAGGGCGGAAAACTGTTTTTT
TRBJ2-7,TRBD1,TRBV5-4,few,CASSLAGTGSAYEQYF,TGTGCCAGCAGCTTGGCCGGGACAGGGTCAGCCTACGAGCAGTACTTC
TRBJ2-7,TRBD2,TRBV7-2,-,CASSLLGDSGRFTYEQYF,TGTGCCAGCAGCCTCCTTGGCGATAGCGGGAGGTTTACCTACGAGCAGTACTTC
TRBJ2-5,TRBD2,TRBV6-6,-,CASSRGGGQETQYF,TGTGCCAGCAGCCGCGGGGGGGGCCAAGAGACCCAGTACTTC
TRBJ1-5,TRBD1,TRBV7-9,-,CASSYSGTDSNQPQHF,TGTGCCAGCAGCTACTCCGGGACAGATAGCAATCAGCCCCAGCATTTT
TRBJ1-1,-,TRBV2,-,CASRLTPLNTEAFF,TGTGCCAGCAGATTGACTCCTTTGAACACTGAAGCTTTCTTT